This T cell receptor (beta chain) derives from a study of PD-1 blockade in classical Hodgkin lymphoma. Study summary: Patients got intravenous nivolumab 3 mg/kg every 2 weeks. Findings of the study overall: Newly diagnosed patients were said to have less baseline TCR diversity than healthy donors did.

All the patients suffered relapse after autologous stem cell transplantation, and brentuximab vedotin exposure differed. In its sample, this clone was seen a few times. The antigen remains unidentified. The repertoire was sequenced with immunoSEQ multiplex PCR; TCRdb's copy has only in-frame clones and lacks some. The sample contains under 60,000 clones, around 70% of which appear only once. The CDR3 is made up of 17 amino acids. The J segment lost 5 bases and the V segment lost 4 bases, leaving 14 bases of the junction unmatched. Germline loops: CDR1 PRHDT, CDR2 FYEKMQ (reference sequence). The chain links TRBV13 to TRBJ2-5, with 9 nucleotides matching TRBD1. This clonotype originated in a human donor with classical Hodgkin lymphoma. This sample comprised peripheral blood mononuclear cells (PBMCs), obtained at baseline. CDR3 nucleotide sequence: TGTGCCAGCAGCTGCACCCTGGGGACAGGGATGGGTGAGACCCAGTACTTC. This encodes CASSCTLGTGMGETQYF. Variable domain in full (rest from reference TRBV13 and TRBJ2-5): AAGVIQSPRHLIKEKRETATLKCYPIPRHDTVYWYQQGPGQDPQFLISFYEKMQSDKGSIPDRFSAQQFSDYHSELNMSSLELGDSALYFCASSCTLGTGMGETQYFGPGTRLLVL.